The sample holds a few counts of the clone carrying this T cell receptor (beta chain). Antigen specificity is unknown. The data were taken from a study of cytomegalovirus exposure and HLA in healthy donors. Study-wide results and limits: A later analysis appeared to link common viral pathogens to several of the most significant clusters.

The PCR ran on 60 Vbeta and 13 Jbeta primers. Clones were sequenced by immunoSEQ multiplex PCR, and TCRdb holds only the in-frame ones, with some missing. The sample lists 150,000 to 200,000 clones; around 81% were seen once. This clonotype was sampled from a woman between 18 and 30 years old in good health and CMV-seropositive. Sequencing was done on a sample of PBMCs.

The CDR3 protein is CASSYDSSYNEQFF. The CDR3 DNA reads TGTGCCAGCAGTTACGATAGCTCCTACAATGAGCAGTTCTTC. This chain links TRBV6-5 with TRBJ2-1; D unclear. Germline CDR1 MNHEY, CDR2 SVGAGI. The ends were cut back, 2 bases at V and 0 bases at J, with 5 bases in the middle. CDR3 length: 14 residues.